This T cell receptor (beta chain) was identified during a study of neoadjuvant anti-PD-1 for oral cavity cancer. Study-wide context: Around day 43, patients without progression received a fourth nivolumab dose before surgery.

Regarding this clone: Its antigen is unidentified.

Only in-frame clones appear in the TCRdb table, and some are missing; sequencing was by immunoSEQ multiplex PCR. The sample holds 10,000 to 15,000 clones, over 55% seen once. Study-level results: Only a few patients per response group were TCR-analyzed; validation needed. PBMC Gini-index clonality exceeded responders' in non-responders post-nivolumab. Higher pretreatment Treg/Th17 ratios tracked higher pretreatment blood clonality.

Time point indicated: after neoadjuvant nivolumab, at surgical resection. The sequence was collected from a person aged 40-85 years with oral cavity squamous cell carcinoma. Sample: PBMCs, taken after nivolumab (anti-PD-1) treatment.

CDR3 loop: CASSAEWTGRGEKLFF. CDR3 sequence (DNA): TGTGCCAGCAGCGCCGAATGGACGGGGCGCGGGGAAAAACTGTTTTTT. V and J are TRBV9 and TRBJ1-4, with D perhaps matching TRBD1 (5 bases). In germline, CDR1 is SGDLS, CDR2 YYNGEE. The CDR3 has 16 amino acids. Trimming stripped 3 bases from V and 8 bases from J, with 20 bases between.